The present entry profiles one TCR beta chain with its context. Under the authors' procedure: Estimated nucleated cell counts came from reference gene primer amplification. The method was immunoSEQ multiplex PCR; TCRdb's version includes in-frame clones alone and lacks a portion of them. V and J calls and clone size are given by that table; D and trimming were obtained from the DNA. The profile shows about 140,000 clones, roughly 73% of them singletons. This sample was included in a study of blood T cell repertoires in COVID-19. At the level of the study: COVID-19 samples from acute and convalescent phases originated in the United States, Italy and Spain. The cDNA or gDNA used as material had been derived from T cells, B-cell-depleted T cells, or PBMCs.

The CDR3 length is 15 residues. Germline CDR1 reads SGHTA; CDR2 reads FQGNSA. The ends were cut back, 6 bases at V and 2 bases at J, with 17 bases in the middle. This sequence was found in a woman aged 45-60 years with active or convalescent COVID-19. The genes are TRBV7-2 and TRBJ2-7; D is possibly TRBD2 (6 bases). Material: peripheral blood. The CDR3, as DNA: TGTGCCAGCAGTGTAACTAGCAGCCCGACCTACGAGCAGTACTTC. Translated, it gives CASSVTSSPTYEQYF.